Presented here are 10 T cell receptor beta chains from one specimen sequenced in a study of cytomegalovirus exposure and HLA in healthy donors. PCR was performed using 60 Vbeta and 13 Jbeta primers. TCRdb keeps only in-frame clones here, not all; method: immunoSEQ multiplex PCR. This table holds roughly 130,000 clones, around 74% found once. Sample: PBMCs. The receptor source for this set is a man aged 18 to 29 in good health and CMV-seropositive.

The chain carries TRBV29-1 and TRBJ2-1; 9 bases fit TRBD2. This CDR3 comprises 13 residues. J was trimmed by 3 bases and V by 3 bases; bases with no gene match: 0. CDR1 SQVTM and CDR2 ANQGSEA come from the germline V gene. CDR3 nucleotides: TGCAGCGTTGAGACTAGCGGCTACAATGAGCAGTTCTTC. Translating gives CSVETSGYNEQFF.

The V gene is TRBV19, the J gene TRBJ2-3; no clear D gene. This CDR3 has 13 residues. Germline V lookup: CDR1 LNHDA, CDR2 SQIVND (reference sequence). V gave up 1 base and J gave up 6 bases, with 8 bases separating them. This CDR3 reads CASSIGGADTQYF. CDR3 sequence (DNA): TGTGCCAGTAGTATAGGTGGAGCGGATACGCAGTATTTT. The full variable domain, with the rest looked up from reference TRBV19 and TRBJ2-3, is DGGITQSPKYLFRKEGQNVTLSCEQNLNHDAMYWYRQDPGQGLRLIYYSQIVNDFQKGDIAEGYSVSREKKESFPLTVTSAQKNPTAFYLCASSIGGADTQYFGPGTRLTVL.

The V call is TRBV4-3, the J call TRBJ2-7; TRBD2 agrees at 7 bases. J gave up 2 bases and V 3 bases, and 7 bases lay outside the gene matches. The CDR3 has 15 amino acids. The germline V gene encodes CDR1 LGHNA and CDR2 YSLEER. The CDR3 DNA follows: TGCGCCAGCAGCCAGGCGGGAGAGGCAACCTACGAGCAGTACTTC. It translates to CASSQAGEATYEQYF.

This clone was observed a handful of times. The rearrangement links TRBV19 to TRBJ2-3; D is perhaps TRBD1 (5 bases). This CDR3 contains 16 residues. The V end was cut by 4 bases, the J end by 2 bases, with 16 bases between. CDR1 LNHDA and CDR2 SQIVND come from the germline V gene (reference sequence). In DNA, the CDR3 is TGTGCCAGTAGTACCATGGACACACACGACACAGATACGCAGTATTTT. Residues: CASSTMDTHDTDTQYF.

The chain employs TRBV18 and TRBJ2-7; TRBD1 matches 9 bases. The germline V gene has CDR1 KGHSH and CDR2 LQKENI. The CDR3 totals 14 residues. V was pared by 3 bases and J by 3 bases, with 3 bases of the junction left unmatched. Here the CDR3 reads CASSPGTGFYEQYF. CDR3 nucleotide sequence: TGTGCCAGCTCACCGGGGACAGGGTTCTACGAGCAGTACTTC.

The rearrangement joins TRBV28 to TRBJ1-6, with a tentative D call TRBD1 (6 bases). V was clipped by 3 bases and J by 0 bases, with 12 bases between them. The CDR3 contains 17 residues. The germline gives CDR1 MDHEN, CDR2 SYDVKM. For the CDR3, the DNA is TGTGCCAGCAGTTTCCGTCGGGGGGCCTCCTATAATTCACCCCTCCACTTT. Protein sequence: CASSFRRGASYNSPLHF.

This clone has more than one count but fewer than ten. The rearrangement joins TRBV7-9 to TRBJ1-3, with D uncertain. The V end lost 3 bases, the J end lost 1 base, and 7 bases lay between the germline ends. CDR1 SEHNR and CDR2 FQNEAQ come from the germline V gene (reference sequence). The CDR3 has 14 amino acids. The CDR3 nucleotides are TGTGCCAGCAGCTTCGAGGGTTCTGGAAACACCATATATTTT. Its protein is CASSFEGSGNTIYF.

The rearrangement joins TRBV29-1 to TRBJ2-3, with D perhaps matching TRBD1 (5 bases). The CDR3 extends over 13 amino acids. The germline CDR1 and CDR2 sequences are SQVTM and ANQGSEA. V was trimmed by 4 bases and J by 2 bases, leaving 10 bases between them. The CDR3 region has the DNA TGCAGCGTTGCAGGGTCCTCCACAGATACGCAGTATTTT. Translating gives CSVAGSSTDTQYF.

The chain carries TRBV2 and TRBJ2-4; D is possibly TRBD1 (6 bases). This CDR3 comprises 13 residues. The germline V gene has CDR1 SNHLY and CDR2 FYNNEI. The germline V and J ends were trimmed by 6 bases and 9 bases, with 15 bases remaining between them. The CDR3 is CASRSAGAGIQYF. Here the CDR3 DNA reads TGTGCCAGCAGGTCCGCAGGGGCCGGCATTCAGTACTTC.

The DNA of the CDR3 is TGTGCCAGCAGTGAAGGCAGGGGGTTTTACAATGAGCAGTTCTTC. Protein product: CASSEGRGFYNEQFF. This chain uses TRBV2 with TRBJ2-1; 7 bases are a match to TRBD1. CDR1 and CDR2 from the germline V gene are SNHLY and FYNNEI. The length of the CDR3 is 15 residues. Trimming cost V 1 base and J 4 bases; bases outside gene matches: 4.